The T cell receptor (beta chain) under discussion was sequenced for a study of human T cells and chemical hapten exposure. TCRdb reprocessed the RACE reads with MiXCR, giving one entry per CDR3 protein. The data hold tens of thousands of distinct CDR3 sequences, with roughly a tenth observed a single time. On this clonotype itself: What it recognizes is unknown.

Regarding time point: patch test 2, 6 weeks after DPC sensitization. The treatment here: therapeutic diphenylcyclopropenone sensitization with weekly scalp DPC. Each patch test followed a blood draw. The CDR3 has 12 residues. Germline assignment: CDR1 SGHNT and CDR2 YYREEE (reference sequence). V was trimmed by 4 bases and J by 5 bases, leaving 10 bases between them. Regarding the study as a whole: The presence of alopecia in the donors means their immune response may differ from healthy people's. Sensitization with DPC brought no change to TCRs above 1 in 1000 in frequency.

The V and J genes are TRBV5-4 and TRBJ2-7, with D uncertain. The sequence derives from a woman between 25 and 40 years old with alopecia areata. Some clones in this sample may be carry-over from other donors' samples. Material: whole blood, obtained in connection with sensitization to the hapten diphenylcyclopropenone (DPC). The DNA of the CDR3 is TGTGCCAGCAGCATGACACGGGACGAGCAGTACTTC. Translation: CASSMTRDEQYF. Full variable domain (remainder filled in from reference TRBV5-4 and TRBJ2-7): ETGVTQSPTHLIKTRGQQVTLRCSSQSGHNTVSWYQQALGQGPQFIFQYYREEENGRGNFPPRFSGLQFPNYSSELNVNALELDDSALYLCASSMTRDEQYFGPGTRLTVT.